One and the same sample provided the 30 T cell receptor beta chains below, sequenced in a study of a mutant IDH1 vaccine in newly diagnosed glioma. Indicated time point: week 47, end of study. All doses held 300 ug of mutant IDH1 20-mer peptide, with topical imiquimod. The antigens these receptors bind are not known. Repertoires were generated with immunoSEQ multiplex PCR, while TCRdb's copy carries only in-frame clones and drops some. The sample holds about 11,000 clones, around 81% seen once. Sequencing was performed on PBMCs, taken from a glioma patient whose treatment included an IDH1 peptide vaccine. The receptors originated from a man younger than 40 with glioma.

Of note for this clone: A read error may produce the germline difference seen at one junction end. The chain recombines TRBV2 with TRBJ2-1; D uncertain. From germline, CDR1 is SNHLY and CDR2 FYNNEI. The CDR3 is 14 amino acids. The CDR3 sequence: CASTEAPQVNEQFF. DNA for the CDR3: TGTGCCAGCACTGAAGCGCCCCAGGTCAATGAGCAGTTCTTC.

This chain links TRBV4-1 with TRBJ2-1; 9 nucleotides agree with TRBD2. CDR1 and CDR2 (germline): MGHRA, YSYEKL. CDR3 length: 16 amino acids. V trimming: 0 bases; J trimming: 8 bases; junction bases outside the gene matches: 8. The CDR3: CASSQESLAGFDEQFF. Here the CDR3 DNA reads TGCGCCAGCAGCCAAGAGTCTCTAGCGGGGTTCGATGAGCAGTTCTTC.

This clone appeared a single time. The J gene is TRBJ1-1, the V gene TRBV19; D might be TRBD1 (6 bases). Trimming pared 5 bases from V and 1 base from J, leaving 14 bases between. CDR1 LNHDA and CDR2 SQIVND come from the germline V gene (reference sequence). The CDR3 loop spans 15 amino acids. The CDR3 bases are TGTGCCAGTAGTTCAAGGGACAATCCGAACACTGAAGCTTTCTTT. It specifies CASSSRDNPNTEAFF.

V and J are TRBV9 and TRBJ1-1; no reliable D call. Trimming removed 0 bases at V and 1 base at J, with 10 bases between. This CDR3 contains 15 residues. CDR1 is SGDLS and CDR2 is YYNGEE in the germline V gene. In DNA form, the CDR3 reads TGTGCCAGCAGCGTAGGAGGACTTGGGAACACTGAAGCTTTCTTT. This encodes CASSVGGLGNTEAFF.

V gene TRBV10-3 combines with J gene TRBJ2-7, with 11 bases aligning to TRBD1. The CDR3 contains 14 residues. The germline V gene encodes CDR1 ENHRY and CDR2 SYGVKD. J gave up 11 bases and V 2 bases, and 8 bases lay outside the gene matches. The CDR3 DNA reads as TGTGCCATCAGTGAGAATCCCCGGGACAGGGGGAAGTACTTC. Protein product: CAISENPRDRGKYF.

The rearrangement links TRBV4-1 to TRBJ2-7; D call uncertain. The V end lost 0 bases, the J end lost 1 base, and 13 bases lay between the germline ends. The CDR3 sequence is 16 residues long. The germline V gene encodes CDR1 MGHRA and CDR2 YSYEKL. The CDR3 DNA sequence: TGCGCCAGCAGCCAAGATAGTATGGGCCTATCCTACGAGCAGTACTTC. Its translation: CASSQDSMGLSYEQYF.

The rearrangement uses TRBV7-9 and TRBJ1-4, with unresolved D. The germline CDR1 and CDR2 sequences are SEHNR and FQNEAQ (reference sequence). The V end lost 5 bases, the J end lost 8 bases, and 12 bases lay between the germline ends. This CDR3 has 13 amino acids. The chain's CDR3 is CASSPPQVEKLFF. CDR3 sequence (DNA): TGTGCCAGCAGCCCCCCCCAGGTGGAAAAACTGTTTTTT.

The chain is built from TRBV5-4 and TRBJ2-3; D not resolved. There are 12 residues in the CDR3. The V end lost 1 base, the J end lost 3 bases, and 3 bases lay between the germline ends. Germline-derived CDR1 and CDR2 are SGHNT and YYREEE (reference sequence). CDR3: CASSLSTDTQYF. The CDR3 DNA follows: TGTGCCAGCAGCTTGAGTACAGATACGCAGTATTTT.

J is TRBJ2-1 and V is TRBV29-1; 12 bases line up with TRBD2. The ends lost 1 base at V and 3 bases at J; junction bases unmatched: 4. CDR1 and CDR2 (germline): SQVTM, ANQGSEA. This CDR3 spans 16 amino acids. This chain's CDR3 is CSVEALLAGGYNEQFF. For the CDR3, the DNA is TGCAGCGTTGAAGCGCTACTAGCGGGGGGCTACAATGAGCAGTTCTTC.

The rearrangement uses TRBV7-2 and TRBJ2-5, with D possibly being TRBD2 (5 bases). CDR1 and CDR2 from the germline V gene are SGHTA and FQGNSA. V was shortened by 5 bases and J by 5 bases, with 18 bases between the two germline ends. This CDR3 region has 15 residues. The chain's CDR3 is CASSPQEGTGETQYF. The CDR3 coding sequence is TGTGCCAGCAGCCCACAAGAGGGAACCGGGGAGACCCAGTACTTC.

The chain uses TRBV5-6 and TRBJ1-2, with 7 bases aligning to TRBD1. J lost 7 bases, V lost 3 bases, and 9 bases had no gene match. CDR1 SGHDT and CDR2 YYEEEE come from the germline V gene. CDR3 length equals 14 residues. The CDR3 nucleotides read TGTGCCAGCAGCTCTCCGGACAGGTTCGGTGGCTACACCTTC. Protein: CASSSPDRFGGYTF.

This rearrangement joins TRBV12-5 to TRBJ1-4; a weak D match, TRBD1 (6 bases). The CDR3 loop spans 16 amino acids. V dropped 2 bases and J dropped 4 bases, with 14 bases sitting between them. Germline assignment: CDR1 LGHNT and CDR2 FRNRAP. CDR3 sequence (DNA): TGTGCTAGTGGTTTGCTAGGACAGACTATTAATGAAAAACTGTTTTTT. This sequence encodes CASGLLGQTINEKLFF.

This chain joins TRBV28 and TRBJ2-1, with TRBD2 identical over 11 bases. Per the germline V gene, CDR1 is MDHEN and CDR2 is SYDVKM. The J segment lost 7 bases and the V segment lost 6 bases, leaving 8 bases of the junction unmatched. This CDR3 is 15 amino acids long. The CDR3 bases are TGTGCCAGCAGCGTAGCGGGAGGGCCGGGGAATGAGCAGTTCTTC. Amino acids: CASSVAGGPGNEQFF.

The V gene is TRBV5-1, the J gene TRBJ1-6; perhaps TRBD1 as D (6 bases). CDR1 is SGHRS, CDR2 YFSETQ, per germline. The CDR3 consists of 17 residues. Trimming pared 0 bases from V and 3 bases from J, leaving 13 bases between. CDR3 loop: CASSLVAGEGYNSPLHF. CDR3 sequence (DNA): TGCGCCAGCAGCTTGGTGGCAGGGGAGGGCTATAATTCACCCCTCCACTTT.

This CDR3 is CASSVGRGRNGYTF. The CDR3 DNA is TGTGCCAGCAGCGTTGGTAGGGGAAGGAATGGCTACACCTTC. The rearrangement uses TRBV9 and TRBJ1-2; a possible D gene is TRBD1 (5 bases). Germline assignment: CDR1 SGDLS and CDR2 YYNGEE. The CDR3 totals 14 residues. The ends were cut back, 2 bases at V and 6 bases at J, with 14 bases in the middle.

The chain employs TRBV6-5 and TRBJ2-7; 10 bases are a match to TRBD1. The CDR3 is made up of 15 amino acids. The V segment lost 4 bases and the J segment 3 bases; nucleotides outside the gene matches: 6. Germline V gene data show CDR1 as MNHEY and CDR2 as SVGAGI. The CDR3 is CASSSRDRGIYEQYF. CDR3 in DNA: TGTGCCAGCAGTTCCCGGGACAGGGGAATCTACGAGCAGTACTTC.

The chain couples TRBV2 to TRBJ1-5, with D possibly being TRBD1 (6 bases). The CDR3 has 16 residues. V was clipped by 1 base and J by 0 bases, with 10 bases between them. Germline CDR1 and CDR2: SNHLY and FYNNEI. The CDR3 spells CASSEGTAYSNQPQHF. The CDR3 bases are TGTGCCAGCAGTGAAGGGACAGCATATAGCAATCAGCCCCAGCATTTT.

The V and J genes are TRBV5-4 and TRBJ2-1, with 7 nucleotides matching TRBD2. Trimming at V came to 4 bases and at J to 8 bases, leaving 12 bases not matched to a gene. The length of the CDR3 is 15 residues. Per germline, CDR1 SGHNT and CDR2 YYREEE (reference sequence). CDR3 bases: TGTGCCAGCAGCCGTGCTAGCGGAGGGGTCCATGAGCAGTTCTTC. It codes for CASSRASGGVHEQFF.

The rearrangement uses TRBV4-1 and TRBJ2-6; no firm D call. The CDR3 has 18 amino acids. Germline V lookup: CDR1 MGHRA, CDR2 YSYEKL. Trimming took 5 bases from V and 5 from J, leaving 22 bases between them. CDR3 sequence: CASSRNTEPQSRANVLTF. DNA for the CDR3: TGCGCCAGCAGCAGGAATACCGAACCACAAAGTCGGGCCAACGTCCTGACTTTC.

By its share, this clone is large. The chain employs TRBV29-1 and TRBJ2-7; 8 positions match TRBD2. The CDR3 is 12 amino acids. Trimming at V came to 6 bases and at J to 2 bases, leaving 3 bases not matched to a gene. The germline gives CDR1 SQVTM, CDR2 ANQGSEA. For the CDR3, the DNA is TGCAGCGTCCCTAGCGGGCCCTACGAGCAGTACTTC. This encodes CSVPSGPYEQYF.

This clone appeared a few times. CDR3 region: CASSVRDAGYTF. DNA of the CDR3: TGTGCCAGCAGTGTTCGTGACGCTGGCTACACCTTC. V and J are TRBV2 and TRBJ1-2; unclear D gene. The CDR3 length is 12 residues. Per the germline V gene, CDR1 is SNHLY and CDR2 is FYNNEI. Trimming cost V 4 bases and J 7 bases, with 10 bases left between them.

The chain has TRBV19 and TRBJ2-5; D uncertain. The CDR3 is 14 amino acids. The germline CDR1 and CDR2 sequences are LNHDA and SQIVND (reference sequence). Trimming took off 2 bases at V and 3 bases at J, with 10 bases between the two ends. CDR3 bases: TGTGCCAGTAGTATACTAGATGGGGAAGAGACCCAGTACTTC. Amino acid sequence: CASSILDGEETQYF.

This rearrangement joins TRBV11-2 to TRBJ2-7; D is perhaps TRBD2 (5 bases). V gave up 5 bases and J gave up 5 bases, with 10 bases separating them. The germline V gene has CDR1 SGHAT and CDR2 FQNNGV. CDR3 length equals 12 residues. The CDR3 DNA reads TGTGCCAGCAGCCATACTAGGGACGAGCAGTACTTC. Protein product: CASSHTRDEQYF. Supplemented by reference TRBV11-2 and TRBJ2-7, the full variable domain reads EAGVAQSPRYKIIEKRQSVAFWCNPISGHATLYWYQQILGQGPKLLIQFQNNGVVDDSQLPKDRFSAERLKGVDSTLKIQPAKLEDSAVYLCASSHTRDEQYFGPGTRLTVT.

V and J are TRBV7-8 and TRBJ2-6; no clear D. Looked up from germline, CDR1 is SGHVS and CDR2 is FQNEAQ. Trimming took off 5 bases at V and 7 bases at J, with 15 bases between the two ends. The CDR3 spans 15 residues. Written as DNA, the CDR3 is TGTGCCAGCAGCCCGGGCCCACTGGGAGCCAACGTCCTGACTTTC. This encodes CASSPGPLGANVLTF.

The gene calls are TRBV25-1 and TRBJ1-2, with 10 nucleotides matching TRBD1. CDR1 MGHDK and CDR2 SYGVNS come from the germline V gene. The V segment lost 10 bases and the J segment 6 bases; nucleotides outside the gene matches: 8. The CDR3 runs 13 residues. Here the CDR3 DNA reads TGTGCCACCAACTGGGGGACAGGGGATGGCTACACCTTC. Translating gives CATNWGTGDGYTF.

CDR3 bases: TGTGCCTGGAGTCGGACAGCTACTACCGGGGAGCTGTTTTTT. It codes for CAWSRTATTGELFF. V is TRBV30 and J is TRBJ2-2, with a tentative D call TRBD1 (6 bases). CDR3 length: 14 amino acids. Germline loops: CDR1 GTSNPN, CDR2 SVGIG (reference sequence). V gave up 2 bases and J gave up 5 bases, with 12 bases separating them.

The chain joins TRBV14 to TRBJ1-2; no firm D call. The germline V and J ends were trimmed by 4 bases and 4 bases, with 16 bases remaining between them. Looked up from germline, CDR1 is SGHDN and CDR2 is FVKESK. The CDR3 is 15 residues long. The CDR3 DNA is TGTGCCAGCAGCCCTTCCCCCACCGGCGGCTATGGCTACACCTTC. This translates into CASSPSPTGGYGYTF. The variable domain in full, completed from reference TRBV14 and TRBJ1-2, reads EAGVTQFPSHSVIEKGQTVTLRCDPISGHDNLYWYRRVMGKEIKFLLHFVKESKQDESGMPNNRFLAERTGGTYSTLKVQPAELEDSGVYFCASSPSPTGGYGYTFGSGTRLTVV.

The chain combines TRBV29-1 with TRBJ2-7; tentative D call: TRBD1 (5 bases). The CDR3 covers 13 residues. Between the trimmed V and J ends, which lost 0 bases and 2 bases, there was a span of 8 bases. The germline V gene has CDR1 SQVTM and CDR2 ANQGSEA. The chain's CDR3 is CSVEDDSTYEQYF. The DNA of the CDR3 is TGCAGCGTTGAAGATGACAGTACCTACGAGCAGTACTTC.

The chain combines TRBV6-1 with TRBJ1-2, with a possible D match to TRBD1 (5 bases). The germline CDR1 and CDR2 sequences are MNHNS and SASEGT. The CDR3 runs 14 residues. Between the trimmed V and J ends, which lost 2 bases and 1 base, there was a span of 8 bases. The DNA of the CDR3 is TGTGCCAGCAGTGAAAGGAGGGGTAACTATGGCTACACCTTC. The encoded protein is CASSERRGNYGYTF.

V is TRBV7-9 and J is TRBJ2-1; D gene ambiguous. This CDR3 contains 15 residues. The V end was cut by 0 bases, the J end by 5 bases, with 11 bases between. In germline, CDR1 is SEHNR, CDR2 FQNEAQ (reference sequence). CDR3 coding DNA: TGTGCCAGCAGCTTAGCGCTGGGTCGGGACAATGAGCAGTTCTTC. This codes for CASSLALGRDNEQFF.